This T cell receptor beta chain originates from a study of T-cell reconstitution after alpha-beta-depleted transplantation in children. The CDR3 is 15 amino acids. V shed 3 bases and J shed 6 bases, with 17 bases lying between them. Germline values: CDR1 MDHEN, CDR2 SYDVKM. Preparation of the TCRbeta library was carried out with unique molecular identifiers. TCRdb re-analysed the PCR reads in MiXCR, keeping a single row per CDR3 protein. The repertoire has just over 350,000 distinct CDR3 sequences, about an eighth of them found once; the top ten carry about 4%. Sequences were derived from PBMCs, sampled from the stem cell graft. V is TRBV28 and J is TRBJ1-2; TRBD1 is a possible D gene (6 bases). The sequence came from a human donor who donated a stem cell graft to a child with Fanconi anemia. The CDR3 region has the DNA TGTGCCAGCAGTTTTCCCAGGACAGTCTGGAATGGCTACACCTTC. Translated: CASSFPRTVWNGYTF.